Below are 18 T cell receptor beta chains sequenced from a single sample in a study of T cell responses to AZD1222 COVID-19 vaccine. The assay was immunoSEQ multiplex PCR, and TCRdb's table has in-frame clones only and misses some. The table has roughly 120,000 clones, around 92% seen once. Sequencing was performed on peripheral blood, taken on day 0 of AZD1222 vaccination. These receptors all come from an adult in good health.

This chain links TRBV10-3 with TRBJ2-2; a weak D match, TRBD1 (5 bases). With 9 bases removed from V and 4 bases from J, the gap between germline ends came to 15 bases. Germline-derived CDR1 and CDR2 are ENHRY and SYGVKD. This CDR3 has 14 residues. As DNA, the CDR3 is TGTGCCATTCCAGCTCAGGGCCCCACCGGGGAGCTGTTTTTT. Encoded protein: CAIPAQGPTGELFF.

This CDR3 is CASSLNPGEGAPNQPQHF. CDR3 DNA sequence: TGTGCCAGTAGTCTAAATCCCGGGGAAGGGGCCCCCAATCAGCCCCAGCATTTT. The genes are TRBV19 and TRBJ1-5, with a possible D match to TRBD1 (5 bases). V lost 5 bases, J lost 3 bases, and 23 bases lay in between. Per the germline V gene, CDR1 is LNHDA and CDR2 is SQIVND (reference sequence). This CDR3 contains 18 residues.

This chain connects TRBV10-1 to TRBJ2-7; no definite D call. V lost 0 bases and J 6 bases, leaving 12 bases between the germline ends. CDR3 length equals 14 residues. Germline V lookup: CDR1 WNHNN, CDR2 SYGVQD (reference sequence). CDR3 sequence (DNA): TGCGCCAGCAGTGAGTCGAGCCTTCTCGGCGAGCAGTACTTC. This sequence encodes CASSESSLLGEQYF.

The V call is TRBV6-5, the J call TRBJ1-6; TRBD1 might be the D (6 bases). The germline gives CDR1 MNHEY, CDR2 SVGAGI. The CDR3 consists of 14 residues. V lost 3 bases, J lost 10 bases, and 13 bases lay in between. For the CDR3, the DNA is TGTGCCAGCAGTTATCTTGGGGGCAGGTCACCCCTCCACTTT. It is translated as CASSYLGGRSPLHF.

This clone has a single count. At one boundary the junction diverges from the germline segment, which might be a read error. The CDR3 loop is CASSLGVPNEQFF. CDR3 bases: TGTGCCAGCAGCTTAGGGGTACCTAATGAGCAGTTCTTC. The chain is built from TRBV12-3 or TRBV12-4 and TRBJ2-1, with D tentatively TRBD1 (5 bases). This CDR3 has 13 amino acids.

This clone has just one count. The CDR3 loop reads CASTGQRANTGELFF. CDR3 nucleotide sequence: TGTGCCAGCACCGGGCAGAGGGCAAACACCGGGGAGCTGTTTTTT. The chain employs TRBV6-5 and TRBJ2-2; maybe TRBD2 (5 bases). Germline V gene sequence: CDR1 MNHEY, CDR2 SVGAGI. This CDR3 is 15 amino acids long. V was shortened by 7 bases and J by 2 bases, with 14 bases between the two germline ends.

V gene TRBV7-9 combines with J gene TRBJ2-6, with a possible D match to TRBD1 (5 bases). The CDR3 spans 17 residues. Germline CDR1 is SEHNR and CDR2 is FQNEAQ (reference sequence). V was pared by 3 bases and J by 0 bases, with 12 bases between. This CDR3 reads CASSLDTIYSGANVLTF. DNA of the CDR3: TGTGCCAGCAGCTTGGACACCATTTACTCTGGGGCCAACGTCCTGACTTTC.

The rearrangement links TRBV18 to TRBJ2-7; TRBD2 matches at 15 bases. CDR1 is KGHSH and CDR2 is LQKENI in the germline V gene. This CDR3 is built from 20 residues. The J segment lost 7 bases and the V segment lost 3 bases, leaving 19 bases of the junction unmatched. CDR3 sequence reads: CASSPFSGTSGRQPSREQYF. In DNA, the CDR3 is TGTGCCAGCTCACCGTTTTCCGGGACTAGCGGGAGGCAACCTTCGCGGGAGCAGTACTTC.

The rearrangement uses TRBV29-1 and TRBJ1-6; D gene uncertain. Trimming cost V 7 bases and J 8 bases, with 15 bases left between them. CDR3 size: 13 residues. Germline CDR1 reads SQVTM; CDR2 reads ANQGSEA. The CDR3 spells CSAGEGPDSPLHF. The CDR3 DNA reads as TGCAGCGCTGGGGAGGGTCCCGATTCACCCCTCCACTTT.

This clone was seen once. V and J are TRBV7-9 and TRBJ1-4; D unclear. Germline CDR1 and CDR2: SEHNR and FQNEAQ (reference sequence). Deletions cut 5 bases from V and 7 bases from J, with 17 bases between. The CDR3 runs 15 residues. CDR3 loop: CASSVGSSEVEKLFF. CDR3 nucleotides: TGTGCCAGCAGCGTGGGAAGTTCTGAGGTTGAAAAACTGTTTTTT.

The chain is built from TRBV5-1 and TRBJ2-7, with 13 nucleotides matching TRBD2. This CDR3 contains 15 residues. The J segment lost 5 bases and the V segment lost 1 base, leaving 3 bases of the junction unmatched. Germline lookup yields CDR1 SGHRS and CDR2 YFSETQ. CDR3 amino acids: CASSLTSGRANEQYF. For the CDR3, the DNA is TGCGCCAGCAGCTTGACTAGCGGGAGGGCCAACGAGCAGTACTTC.

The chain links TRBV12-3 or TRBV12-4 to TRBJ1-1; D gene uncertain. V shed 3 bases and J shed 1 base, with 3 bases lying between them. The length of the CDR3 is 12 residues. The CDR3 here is CASSFQNTEAFF. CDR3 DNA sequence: TGTGCCAGCAGTTTCCAGAACACTGAAGCTTTCTTT.

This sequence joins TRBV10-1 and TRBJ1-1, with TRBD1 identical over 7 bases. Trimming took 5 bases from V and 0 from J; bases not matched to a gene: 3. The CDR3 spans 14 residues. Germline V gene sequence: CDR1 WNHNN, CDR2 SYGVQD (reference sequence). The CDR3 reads CASSLDRVNTEAFF. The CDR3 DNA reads TGCGCCAGCAGTCTCGACAGGGTGAACACTGAAGCTTTCTTT.

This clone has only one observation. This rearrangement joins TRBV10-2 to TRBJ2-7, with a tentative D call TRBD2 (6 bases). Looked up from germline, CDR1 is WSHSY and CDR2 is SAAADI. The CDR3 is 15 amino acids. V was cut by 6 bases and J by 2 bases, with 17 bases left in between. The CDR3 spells CASRLPGTSTYEQYF. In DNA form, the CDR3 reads TGCGCCAGCAGACTTCCCGGGACTTCGACCTACGAGCAGTACTTC.

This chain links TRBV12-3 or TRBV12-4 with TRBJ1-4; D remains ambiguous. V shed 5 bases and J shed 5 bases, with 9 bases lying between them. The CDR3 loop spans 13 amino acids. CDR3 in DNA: TGTGCCAGCAGTCGGCAGGCGAATGAAAAACTGTTTTTT. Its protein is CASSRQANEKLFF.

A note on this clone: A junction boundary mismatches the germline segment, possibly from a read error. CDR3 nucleotide sequence: TGTGCCAGCAGCACATGGGACTCCAACGAGCAGTACTTC. Translated, it gives CASSTWDSNEQYF. V usage is TRBV25-1 and J usage is TRBJ2-7; tentative D call: TRBD2 (6 bases). CDR3 length equals 13 residues. Per the germline V gene, CDR1 is MGHDK and CDR2 is SYGVNS.

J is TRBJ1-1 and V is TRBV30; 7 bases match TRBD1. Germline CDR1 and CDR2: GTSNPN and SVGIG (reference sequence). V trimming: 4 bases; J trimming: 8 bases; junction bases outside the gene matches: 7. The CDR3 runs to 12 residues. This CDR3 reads CAWTPTGLEAFF. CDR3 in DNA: TGTGCCTGGACCCCGACAGGGTTGGAAGCTTTCTTT.

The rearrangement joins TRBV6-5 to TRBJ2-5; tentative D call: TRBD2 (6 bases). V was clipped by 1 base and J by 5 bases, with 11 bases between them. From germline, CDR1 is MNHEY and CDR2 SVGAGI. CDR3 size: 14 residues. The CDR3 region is CASSYWGGMETQYF. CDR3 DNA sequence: TGTGCCAGCAGTTACTGGGGCGGGATGGAGACCCAGTACTTC.